The 26 T cell receptor beta chains below come from one sample, sequenced in a study of cytomegalovirus exposure and HLA in healthy donors. With 60 Vbeta and 13 Jbeta primers, the PCR was carried out. Here immunoSEQ multiplex PCR was the method, and the copy in TCRdb shows in-frame clones only, minus some. The sample has 150,000 to 200,000 clones, 65% to 85% seen once. The sequenced sample consisted of PBMCs. These receptors originate from a male donor in good health and CMV-seropositive.

The genes are TRBV20-1 and TRBJ2-7; weak D call: TRBD2 (5 bases). The germline V gene has CDR1 DFQATT and CDR2 SNEGSKA (reference sequence). The CDR3 has 11 residues. This CDR3 reads CSGEGISEQYF. The CDR3 DNA is TGCAGCGGGGAAGGGATTAGCGAGCAGTACTTC.

This chain uses TRBV7-9 with TRBJ2-7; weak D call: TRBD2 (5 bases). V lost 0 bases to trimming and J lost 2 bases, with 11 bases between them. The CDR3 sequence is 15 residues long. Germline CDR1 and CDR2: SEHNR and FQNEAQ (reference sequence). The CDR3, as DNA: TGTGCCAGCAGCTTAGCCGGCCGAGGGACCTACGAGCAGTACTTC. Amino acids: CASSLAGRGTYEQYF.

In its sample, this clone was seen a few times. This chain links TRBV6-1 with TRBJ2-1; 12 nucleotides match TRBD2. V dropped 5 bases and J dropped 9; count of bases not matched to a gene: 8. Germline assignment: CDR1 MNHNS and CDR2 SASEGT. The CDR3 runs 15 residues. For the CDR3, the DNA is TGTGCCAGCAGTCCTAGCGGGAGGGTTAGAGCTGAGCAGTTCTTC. Amino acids: CASSPSGRVRAEQFF.

The chain uses TRBV7-9 and TRBJ1-1; the match to TRBD1 covers 8 bases. Germline assignment: CDR1 SEHNR and CDR2 FQNEAQ (reference sequence). V was clipped by 4 bases and J by 1 base; unmatched bases: 5. The CDR3 runs 15 residues. CDR3 in DNA: TGTGCCAGCAGCTCCCCCGGGACAGGGAACACTGAAGCTTTCTTT. This codes for CASSSPGTGNTEAFF.

This chain links TRBV10-3 with TRBJ2-7; TRBD1 agrees at 10 bases. This CDR3 spans 14 amino acids. V lost 4 bases and J lost 4; bases outside the gene matches: 4. Germline loops: CDR1 ENHRY, CDR2 SYGVKD. The CDR3 DNA is TGTGCCATCAGTGCGACAGGGGGCAGGTACGAGCAGTACTTC. As protein: CAISATGGRYEQYF.

The rearrangement joins TRBV19 to TRBJ1-1, with TRBD1 identical over 10 bases. Trimming removed 8 bases from V and 11 bases from J; junction bases left unmatched: 14. The CDR3 runs 14 residues. CDR1 and CDR2 (germline): LNHDA, SQIVND (reference sequence). In DNA, the CDR3 is TGTGCCAGTCACCCTGGGATGGACAGGGGGAATGCTTTCTTT. Its translation is CASHPGMDRGNAFF.

The rearrangement uses TRBV7-9 and TRBJ2-3; 10 nucleotides match TRBD2. This CDR3 has 15 residues. Germline-derived CDR1 and CDR2 are SEHNR and FQNEAQ (reference sequence). With V trimmed by 5 bases and J by 3 bases, 5 bases remained unmatched. The CDR3 loop reads CASSPTGLATDTQYF. The CDR3 DNA reads TGTGCCAGCAGCCCTACGGGACTAGCGACAGATACGCAGTATTTT.

The chain employs TRBV11-3 and TRBJ2-7, with 9 positions matching TRBD1. CDR1 SGHNT and CDR2 YENEEA come from the germline V gene. The CDR3 totals 14 residues. V was pared by 6 bases and J by 4 bases, with 7 bases of the junction left unmatched. CDR3 in DNA: TGTGCCAGCAGTCCGGGACAGGGCCCTTACGAGCAGTACTTC. Amino acid sequence: CASSPGQGPYEQYF.

V and J are TRBV29-1 and TRBJ2-3; D might be TRBD1 (6 bases). CDR1 is SQVTM and CDR2 is ANQGSEA in the germline V gene. V lost 4 bases and J 3 bases, leaving 11 bases between the germline ends. The CDR3 covers 13 residues. As DNA, the CDR3 is TGCAGCGTTGTTGGGGGCGTTACAGATACGCAGTATTTT. This encodes CSVVGGVTDTQYF.

The chain is built from TRBV6-6 and TRBJ2-7; tentatively, D is TRBD2 (6 bases). The germline V gene has CDR1 MNHNY and CDR2 SVGAGI (reference sequence). The V end lost 0 bases, the J end lost 2 bases, and 11 bases lay between the germline ends. The CDR3 is made up of 15 amino acids. CDR3 protein: CASSYSGGEPYEQYF. The DNA for the CDR3 is TGTGCCAGCAGTTACTCCGGCGGGGAACCCTACGAGCAGTACTTC.

The CDR3 DNA is TGTGCCAGCAGCTTGGACACAGGGCCCGGCACTGAAGCTTTCTTT. Encoded protein: CASSLDTGPGTEAFF. V and J are TRBV5-4 and TRBJ1-1; D is perhaps TRBD1 (6 bases). V was trimmed by 0 bases and J by 4 bases, leaving 13 bases between them. Germline assignment: CDR1 SGHNT and CDR2 YYREEE (reference sequence). The CDR3 sequence is 15 residues long.

The chain joins TRBV28 to TRBJ2-2, with no clear D. The V gene lost 3 bases and the J gene lost 1 base, with 6 bases spanning the gap. The CDR3 totals 14 residues. In germline, CDR1 is MDHEN, CDR2 SYDVKM. The CDR3 loop is CASSLQVNTGELFF. The CDR3 nucleotides read TGTGCCAGCAGTTTGCAGGTGAACACCGGGGAGCTGTTTTTT.

J is TRBJ2-6 and V is TRBV28, with a tentative D call TRBD1 (6 bases). V was cut by 5 bases and J by 2 bases, with 13 bases left in between. CDR3 size: 16 residues. CDR1 is MDHEN, CDR2 SYDVKM, per germline. The CDR3 protein is CASSPTGWAGANVLTF. CDR3 in DNA: TGTGCCAGCAGTCCGACAGGTTGGGCTGGGGCCAACGTCCTGACTTTC.

This chain connects TRBV27 to TRBJ2-5; 9 bases fit TRBD1. Germline lookup yields CDR1 MNHEY and CDR2 SMNVEV (reference sequence). The CDR3 contains 17 residues. V trimming: 0 bases; J trimming: 3 bases; junction bases outside the gene matches: 8. CDR3 bases: TGTGCCAGCAGTTTATCGGCGGGAACAGGGGGCAAAGAGACCCAGTACTTC. Translation: CASSLSAGTGGKETQYF.

This chain connects TRBV2 to TRBJ2-5, with TRBD2 identical over 13 bases. There are 15 residues in the CDR3. Trimming removed 6 bases from V and 1 base from J; junction bases left unmatched: 2. Per the germline V gene, CDR1 is SNHLY and CDR2 is FYNNEI. Written as DNA, the CDR3 is TGTGCCAGCAGGCGGACTAGCGGGGGCCAAGAGACCCAGTACTTC. Its protein is CASRRTSGGQETQYF. Based on the CDR3 plus reference TRBV2 and TRBJ2-5, the full variable domain is EPEVTQTPSHQVTQMGQEVILRCVPISNHLYFYWYRQILGQKVEFLVSFYNNEISEKSEIFDDQFSVERPDGSNFTLKIRSTKLEDSAMYFCASRRTSGGQETQYFGPGTRLLVL.

The V gene is TRBV2, the J gene TRBJ1-4, with TRBD1 as a possible D gene (5 bases). CDR3 length equals 15 residues. Germline CDR1 and CDR2: SNHLY and FYNNEI. V was trimmed by 2 bases and J by 8 bases, leaving 15 bases between them. The CDR3, as DNA: TGTGCCAGCAGTGAATTATCGCAGGGTGAAGAAAAACTGTTTTTT. Translation: CASSELSQGEEKLFF. Full variable domain (rest looked up from reference TRBV2 and TRBJ1-4): EPEVTQTPSHQVTQMGQEVILRCVPISNHLYFYWYRQILGQKVEFLVSFYNNEISEKSEIFDDQFSVERPDGSNFTLKIRSTKLEDSAMYFCASSELSQGEEKLFFGSGTQLSVL.

This chain uses TRBV5-1 with TRBJ2-5; perhaps TRBD2 as D (5 bases). CDR1 and CDR2 (germline): SGHRS, YFSETQ. This CDR3 is 14 amino acids long. V lost 2 bases to trimming and J lost 2 bases, with 10 bases between them. CDR3 nucleotide sequence: TGCGCCAGCAGCTTCGGGGTCCCTCAAGAGACCCAGTACTTC. Amino acids: CASSFGVPQETQYF. Using reference TRBV5-1 and TRBJ2-5 for the parts outside the CDR3, the full variable domain is KAGVTQTPRYLIKTRGQQVTLSCSPISGHRSVSWYQQTPGQGLQFLFEYFSETQRNKGNFPGRFSGRQFSNSRSEMNVSTLELGDSALYLCASSFGVPQETQYFGPGTRLLVL.

This clone was observed a handful of times. The chain joins TRBV15 to TRBJ2-1; 8 nucleotides match TRBD1. The germline CDR1 and CDR2 sequences are LNHNV and YYDKDF (reference sequence). Trimming took 0 bases from V and 8 from J; bases not matched to a gene: 9. CDR3 length: 16 amino acids. The CDR3 coding sequence is TGTGCCACCAGCAGAGACACCTGGCAGGGGGCCTATGAGCAGTTCTTC. Its translation is CATSRDTWQGAYEQFF.

V usage is TRBV4-1 and J usage is TRBJ2-7; possibly TRBD1 for D (6 bases). CDR3 length equals 14 residues. The V end lost 2 bases, the J end lost 2 bases, and 10 bases lay between the germline ends. In germline, CDR1 is MGHRA, CDR2 YSYEKL. This CDR3 reads CASSQRTATYEQYF. Written as DNA, the CDR3 is TGCGCCAGCAGCCAACGGACAGCCACCTACGAGCAGTACTTC.

This chain links TRBV7-2 with TRBJ2-7; D ambiguous. This CDR3 is built from 13 residues. V dropped 3 bases and J dropped 3 bases, with 9 bases sitting between them. Germline V gives CDR1 SGHTA, CDR2 FQGNSA. The CDR3 nucleotides are TGTGCCAGCAGCTTCAACAGCTTCTACGAGCAGTACTTC. Translating gives CASSFNSFYEQYF.

This chain joins TRBV5-5 and TRBJ1-1; D is undetermined. Trimming shortened V by 1 base and J by 3 bases, and 13 bases separated the two germline ends. The germline CDR1 and CDR2 sequences are SGHKS and YYEKEE (reference sequence). This CDR3 is 15 amino acids long. CDR3 nucleotide sequence: TGTGCCAGCAGCTTGTTGTCCCGGGGTTACACTGAAGCTTTCTTT. Translation: CASSLLSRGYTEAFF.

This clone came up a few times. This chain uses TRBV15 with TRBJ1-4; tentatively, D is TRBD1 (5 bases). The CDR3 is made up of 14 amino acids. The germline gives CDR1 LNHNV, CDR2 YYDKDF (reference sequence). The ends were cut back, 8 bases at V and 6 bases at J, with 16 bases in the middle. CDR3 amino acids: CATGTGGADEKLFF. The CDR3, as DNA: TGTGCCACCGGTACTGGAGGGGCGGATGAAAAACTGTTTTTT.

V usage is TRBV9 and J usage is TRBJ2-1; no clear D. Germline values: CDR1 SGDLS, CDR2 YYNGEE. The CDR3 is made up of 10 amino acids. V was shortened by 3 bases and J by 8 bases, with 3 bases between the two germline ends. The CDR3 loop is CASSGDEQFF. The CDR3 nucleotides read TGTGCCAGCAGCGGAGATGAGCAGTTCTTC.

The chain links TRBV14 to TRBJ2-4, with TRBD2 as a possible D gene (6 bases). CDR1 and CDR2 from the germline V gene are SGHDN and FVKESK. V lost 4 bases and J 8 bases, leaving 9 bases between the germline ends. The CDR3 contains 12 residues. The CDR3 nucleotides read TGTGCCAGCAGCCCACCGGGGGACATTCAGTACTTC. Its translation: CASSPPGDIQYF.

Only one count was recorded for this clone. The chain employs TRBV5-6 and TRBJ2-7, with 11 bases that match TRBD1. Germline lookup yields CDR1 SGHDT and CDR2 YYEEEE. The junction had 5 bases not matched to a gene; V was cut back by 2 bases and J by 7 bases. The CDR3 has 14 amino acids. CDR3 sequence: CASSFGQGAREQYF. Here the CDR3 DNA reads TGTGCCAGCAGCTTCGGACAGGGGGCGCGAGAGCAGTACTTC. Looking up the rest from reference TRBV5-6 and TRBJ2-7 gives the full variable domain: DAGVTQSPTHLIKTRGQQVTLRCSPKSGHDTVSWYQQALGQGPQFIFQYYEEEERQRGNFPDRFSGHQFPNYSSELNVNALLLGDSALYLCASSFGQGAREQYFGPGTRLTVT.

The V gene is TRBV5-1, the J gene TRBJ2-1; a weak D match, TRBD1 (6 bases). Germline CDR1 reads SGHRS; CDR2 reads YFSETQ. This CDR3 contains 11 residues. V was shortened by 6 bases and J by 8 bases, with 9 bases between the two germline ends. The CDR3 DNA reads as TGCGCCAGCAACAGGGAAGATGAGCAGTTCTTC. This gives the protein CASNREDEQFF.